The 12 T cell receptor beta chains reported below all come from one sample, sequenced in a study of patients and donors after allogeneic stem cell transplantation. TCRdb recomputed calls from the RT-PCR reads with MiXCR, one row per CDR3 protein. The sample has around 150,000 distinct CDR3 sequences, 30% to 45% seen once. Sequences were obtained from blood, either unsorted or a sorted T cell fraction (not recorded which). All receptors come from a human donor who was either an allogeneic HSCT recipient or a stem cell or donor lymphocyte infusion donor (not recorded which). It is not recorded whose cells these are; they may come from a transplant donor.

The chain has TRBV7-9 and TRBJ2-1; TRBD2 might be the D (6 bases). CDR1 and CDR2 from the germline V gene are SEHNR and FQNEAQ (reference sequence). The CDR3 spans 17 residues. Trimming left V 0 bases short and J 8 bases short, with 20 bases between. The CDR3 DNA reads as TGTGCCAGCAGCTTAGCAGTAGCGGCCCACTACTCAGATGAGCAGTTCTTC. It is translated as CASSLAVAAHYSDEQFF.

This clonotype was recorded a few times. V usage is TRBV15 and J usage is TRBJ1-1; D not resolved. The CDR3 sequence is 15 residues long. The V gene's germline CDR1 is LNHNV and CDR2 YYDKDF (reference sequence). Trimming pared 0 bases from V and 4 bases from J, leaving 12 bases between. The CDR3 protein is CATSREPGLGTEAFF. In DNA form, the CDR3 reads TGTGCCACCAGCAGAGAGCCCGGGTTGGGCACTGAAGCTTTCTTT. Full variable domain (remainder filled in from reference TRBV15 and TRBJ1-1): DAMVIQNPRYQVTQFGKPVTLSCSQTLNHNVMYWYQQKSSQAPKLLFHYYDKDFNNEADTPDNFQSRRPNTSFCFLDIRSPGLGDTAMYLCATSREPGLGTEAFFGQGTRLTVV.

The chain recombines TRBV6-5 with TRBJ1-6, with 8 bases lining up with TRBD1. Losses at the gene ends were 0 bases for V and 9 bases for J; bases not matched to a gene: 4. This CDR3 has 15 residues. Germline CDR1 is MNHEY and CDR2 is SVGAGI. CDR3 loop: CASSYSDRAGSPLHF. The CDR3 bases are TGTGCCAGCAGTTACTCGGACAGGGCGGGTTCACCCCTCCACTTT.

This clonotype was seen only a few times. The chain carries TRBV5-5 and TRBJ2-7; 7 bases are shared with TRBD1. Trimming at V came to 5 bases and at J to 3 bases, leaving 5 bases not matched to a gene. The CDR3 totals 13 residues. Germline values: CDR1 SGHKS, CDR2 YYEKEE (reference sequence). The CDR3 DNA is TGTGCCAGCAGTCGACAGGGATTCTACGAGCAGTACTTC. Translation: CASSRQGFYEQYF.

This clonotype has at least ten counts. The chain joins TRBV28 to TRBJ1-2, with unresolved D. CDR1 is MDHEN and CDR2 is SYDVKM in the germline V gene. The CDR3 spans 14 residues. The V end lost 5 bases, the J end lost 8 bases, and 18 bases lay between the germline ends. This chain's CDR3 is CASSPGPTSGGYTF. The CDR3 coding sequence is TGTGCCAGCAGTCCTGGGCCGACGTCGGGAGGCTACACCTTC.

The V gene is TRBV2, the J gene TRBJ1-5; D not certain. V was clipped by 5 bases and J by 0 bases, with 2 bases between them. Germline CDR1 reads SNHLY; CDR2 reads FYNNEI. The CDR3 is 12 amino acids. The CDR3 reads CASSISNQPQHF. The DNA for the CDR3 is TGTGCCAGCAGTATTAGCAATCAGCCCCAGCATTTT. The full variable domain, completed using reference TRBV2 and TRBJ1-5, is EPEVTQTPSHQVTQMGQEVILRCVPISNHLYFYWYRQILGQKVEFLVSFYNNEISEKSEIFDDQFSVERPDGSNFTLKIRSTKLEDSAMYFCASSISNQPQHFGDGTRLSIL.

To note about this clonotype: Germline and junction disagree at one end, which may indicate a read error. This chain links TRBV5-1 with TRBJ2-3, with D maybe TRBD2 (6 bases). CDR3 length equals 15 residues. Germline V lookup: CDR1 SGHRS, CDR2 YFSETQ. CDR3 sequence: CATSPQLARTDTQYF. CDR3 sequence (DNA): TGCGCCACCAGCCCCCAGCTAGCGAGGACAGATACGCAGTATTTT. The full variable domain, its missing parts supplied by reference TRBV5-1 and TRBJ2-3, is KAGVTQTPRYLIKTRGQQVTLSCSPISGHRSVSWYQQTPGQGLQFLFEYFSETQRNKGNFPGRFSGRQFSNSRSEMNVSTLELGDSALYLCATSPQLARTDTQYFGPGTRLTVL.

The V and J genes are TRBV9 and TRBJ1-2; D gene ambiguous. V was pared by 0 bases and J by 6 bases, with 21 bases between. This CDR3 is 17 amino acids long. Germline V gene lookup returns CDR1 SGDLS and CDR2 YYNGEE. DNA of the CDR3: TGTGCCAGCAGCGTAGAAAGGCCTTCGGGTCTCCGGCATGGCTACACCTTC. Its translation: CASSVERPSGLRHGYTF.

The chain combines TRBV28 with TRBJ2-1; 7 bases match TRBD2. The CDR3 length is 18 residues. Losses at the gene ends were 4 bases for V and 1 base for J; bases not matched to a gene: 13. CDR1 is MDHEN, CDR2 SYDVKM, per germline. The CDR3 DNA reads TGTGCCAGCAGTTGGATGGGAGGAGGGAGGGGTTCCTACAATGAGCAGTTCTTC. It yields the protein CASSWMGGGRGSYNEQFF.

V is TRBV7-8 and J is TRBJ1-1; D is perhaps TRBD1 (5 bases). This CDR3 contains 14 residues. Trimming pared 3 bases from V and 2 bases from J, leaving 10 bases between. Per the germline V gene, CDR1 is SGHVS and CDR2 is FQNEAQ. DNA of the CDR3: TGTGCCAGCAGCTTCGTAGGGGCCAACACTGAAGCTTTCTTT. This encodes CASSFVGANTEAFF. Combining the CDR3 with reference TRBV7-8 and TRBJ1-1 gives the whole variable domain GAGVSQSPRYKVAKRGQDVALRCDPISGHVSLFWYQQALGQGPEFLTYFQNEAQLDKSGLPSDRFFAERPEGSVSTLKIQRTQQEDSAVYLCASSFVGANTEAFFGQGTRLTVV.

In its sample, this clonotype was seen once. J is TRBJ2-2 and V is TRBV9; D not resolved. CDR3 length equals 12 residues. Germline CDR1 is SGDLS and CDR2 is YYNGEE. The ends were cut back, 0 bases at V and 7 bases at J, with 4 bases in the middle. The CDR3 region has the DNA TGTGCCAGCAGCGTAGCGGACGGGGAGCTGTTTTTT. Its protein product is CASSVADGELFF.

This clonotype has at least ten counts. The CDR3 region is CASSVEGPGQGNTIYF. CDR3 DNA sequence: TGTGCCAGCAGCGTAGAGGGCCCAGGCCAAGGAAACACCATATATTTT. The chain is built from TRBV9 and TRBJ1-3; no clear D. The CDR3 contains 16 residues. Germline V gene lookup returns CDR1 SGDLS and CDR2 YYNGEE. The germline V and J ends were trimmed by 0 bases and 4 bases, with 14 bases remaining between them.